The text below deals with one TCR beta chain. Its cognate antigen is unknown. The sample comes from a study of OX40 agonist ivuxolimab in advanced cancers. General study points: Low normalized clonal expansion also occurred in some nonresponding patients.

This CDR3 is built from 14 residues. Germline CDR1 and CDR2: SGDLS and YYNGEE. V was shortened by 0 bases and J by 6 bases, with 9 bases between the two germline ends. Sequencing was performed with immunoSEQ multiplex PCR; in TCRdb, only in-frame clones are kept and a portion is missing. The table has approximately 7,000 clones, about 94% seen once. The input for sequencing was CD4+ or CD8+ T cells sorted from blood, taken in a trial of the OX40 agonist ivuxolimab. V usage is TRBV9 and J usage is TRBJ2-2; no reliable D call. This clonotype was obtained from an adult with an advanced solid tumor such as melanoma, head and neck, liver or kidney cancer. CDR3 loop: CASSVGTISGELFF. The CDR3 nucleotides read TGTGCCAGCAGCGTAGGCACTATATCCGGGGAGCTGTTTTTT.